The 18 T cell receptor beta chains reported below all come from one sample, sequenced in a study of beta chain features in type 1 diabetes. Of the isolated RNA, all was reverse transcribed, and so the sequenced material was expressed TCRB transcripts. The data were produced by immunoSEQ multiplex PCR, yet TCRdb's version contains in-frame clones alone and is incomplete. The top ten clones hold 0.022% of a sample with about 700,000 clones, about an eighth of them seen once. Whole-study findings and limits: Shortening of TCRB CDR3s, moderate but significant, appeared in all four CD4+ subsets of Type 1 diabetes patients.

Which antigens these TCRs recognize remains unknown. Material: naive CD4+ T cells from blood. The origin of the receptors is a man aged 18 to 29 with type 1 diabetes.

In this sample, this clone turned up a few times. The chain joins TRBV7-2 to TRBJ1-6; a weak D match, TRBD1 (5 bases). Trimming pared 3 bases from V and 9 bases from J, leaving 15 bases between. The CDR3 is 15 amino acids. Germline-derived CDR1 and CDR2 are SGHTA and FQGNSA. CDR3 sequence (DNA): TGTGCCAGCAGCTTTACAAGGGACGTTACTTCACCCCTCCACTTT. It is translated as CASSFTRDVTSPLHF.

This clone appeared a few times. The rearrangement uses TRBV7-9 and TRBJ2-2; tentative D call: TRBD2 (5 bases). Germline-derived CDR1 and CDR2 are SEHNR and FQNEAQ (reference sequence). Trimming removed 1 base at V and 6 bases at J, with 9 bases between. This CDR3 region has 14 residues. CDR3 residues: CASSLEGGSGELFF. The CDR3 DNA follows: TGTGCCAGCAGCTTAGAAGGAGGCTCCGGGGAGCTGTTTTTT.

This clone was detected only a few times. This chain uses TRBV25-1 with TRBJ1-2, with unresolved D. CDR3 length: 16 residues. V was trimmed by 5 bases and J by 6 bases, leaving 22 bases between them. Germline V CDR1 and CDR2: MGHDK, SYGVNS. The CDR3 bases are TGTGCCAGCAGTCCATTGGACTCACGGCTTCTTCATGGCTACACCTTC. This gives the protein CASSPLDSRLLHGYTF.

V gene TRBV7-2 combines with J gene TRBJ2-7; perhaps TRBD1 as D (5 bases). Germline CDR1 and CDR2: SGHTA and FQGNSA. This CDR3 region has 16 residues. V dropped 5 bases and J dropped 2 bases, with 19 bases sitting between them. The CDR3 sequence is CASSAGWGSLTYEQYF. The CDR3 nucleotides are TGTGCCAGCAGCGCAGGGTGGGGCTCCTTAACCTACGAGCAGTACTTC. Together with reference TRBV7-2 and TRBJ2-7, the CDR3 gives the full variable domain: GAGVSQSPSNKVTEKGKDVELRCDPISGHTALYWYRQSLGQGLEFLIYFQGNSAPDKSGLPSDRFSAERTGGSVSTLTIQRTQQEDSAVYLCASSAGWGSLTYEQYFGPGTRLTVT.

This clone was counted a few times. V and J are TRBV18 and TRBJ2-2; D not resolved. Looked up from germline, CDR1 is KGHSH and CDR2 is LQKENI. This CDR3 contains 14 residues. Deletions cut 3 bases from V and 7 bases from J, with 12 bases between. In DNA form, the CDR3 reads TGTGCCAGCTCACCCCAGATGAAGAGCGGGGAGCTGTTTTTT. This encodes CASSPQMKSGELFF.

CDR3 sequence (DNA): TGTGCCAGCAGCGTAGATCAGTGGACCTACAATGAGCAGTTCTTC. Its protein is CASSVDQWTYNEQFF. This chain links TRBV9 with TRBJ2-1; D gene ambiguous. The CDR3 is made up of 15 amino acids. Trimming left V 0 bases short and J 2 bases short, with 9 bases between. Germline CDR1 SGDLS, CDR2 YYNGEE.

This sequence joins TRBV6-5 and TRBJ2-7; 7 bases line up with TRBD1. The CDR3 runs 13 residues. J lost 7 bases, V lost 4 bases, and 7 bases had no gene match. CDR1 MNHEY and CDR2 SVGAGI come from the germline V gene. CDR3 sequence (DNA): TGTGCCAGCAGTTCAACAGCGGACAGGGAGCAGTACTTC. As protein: CASSSTADREQYF.

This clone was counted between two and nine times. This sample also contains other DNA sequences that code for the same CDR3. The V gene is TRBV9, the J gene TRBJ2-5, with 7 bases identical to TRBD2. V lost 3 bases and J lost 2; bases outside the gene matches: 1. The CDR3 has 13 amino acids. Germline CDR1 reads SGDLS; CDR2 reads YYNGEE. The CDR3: CASSAGGQETQYF. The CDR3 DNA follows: TGTGCCAGCAGCGCGGGGGGACAAGAGACCCAGTACTTC.

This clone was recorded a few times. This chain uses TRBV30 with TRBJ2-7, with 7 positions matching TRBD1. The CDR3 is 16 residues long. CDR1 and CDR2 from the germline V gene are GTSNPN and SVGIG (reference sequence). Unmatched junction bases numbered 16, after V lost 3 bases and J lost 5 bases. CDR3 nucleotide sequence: TGTGCCTGGAGCCCGCCAACAGGGGCCGGGGTCCACGAGCAGTACTTC. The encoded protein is CAWSPPTGAGVHEQYF. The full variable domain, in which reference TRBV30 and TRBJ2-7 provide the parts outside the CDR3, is SQTIHQWPATLVQPVGSPLSLECTVEGTSNPNLYWYRQAAGRGLQLLFYSVGIGQISSEVPQNLSASRPQDRQFILSSKKLLLSDSGFYLCAWSPPTGAGVHEQYFGPGTRLTVT.

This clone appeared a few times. The chain's CDR3 is CSAGALMNTEAFF. As DNA, the CDR3 is TGCAGCGCAGGGGCCCTTATGAACACTGAAGCTTTCTTT. The J gene is TRBJ1-1, the V gene TRBV29-1, with D tentatively TRBD1 (6 bases). The CDR3 totals 13 residues. From germline, CDR1 is SQVTM and CDR2 ANQGSEA. Trimming cost V 7 bases and J 0 bases, with 12 bases left between them.

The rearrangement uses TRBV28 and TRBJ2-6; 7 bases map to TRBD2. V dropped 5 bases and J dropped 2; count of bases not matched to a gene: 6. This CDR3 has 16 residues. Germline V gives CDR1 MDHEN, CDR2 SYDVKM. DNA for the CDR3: TGTGCCAGCAGTCAAGATACTAGCGCTGGGGCCAACGTCCTGACTTTC. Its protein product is CASSQDTSAGANVLTF.

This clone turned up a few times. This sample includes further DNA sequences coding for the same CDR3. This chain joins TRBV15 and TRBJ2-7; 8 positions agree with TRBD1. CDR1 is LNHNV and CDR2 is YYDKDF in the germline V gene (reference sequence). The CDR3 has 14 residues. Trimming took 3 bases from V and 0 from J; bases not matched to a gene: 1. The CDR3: CATSRDRASYEQYF. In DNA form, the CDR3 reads TGTGCCACCAGCAGGGACAGGGCCTCCTACGAGCAGTACTTC.

This CDR3 is CASRPGTGIRISYEQYF. The CDR3, as DNA: TGTGCCAGCAGACCCGGGACAGGGATTAGGATCTCCTACGAGCAGTACTTC. The V gene is TRBV2, the J gene TRBJ2-7, with TRBD1 matching over 9 bases. The V segment lost 6 bases and the J segment 0 bases; nucleotides outside the gene matches: 12. This CDR3 contains 17 residues. Germline CDR1 SNHLY, CDR2 FYNNEI. Full variable domain (outside the CDR3, taken from reference TRBV2 and TRBJ2-7): EPEVTQTPSHQVTQMGQEVILRCVPISNHLYFYWYRQILGQKVEFLVSFYNNEISEKSEIFDDQFSVERPDGSNFTLKIRSTKLEDSAMYFCASRPGTGIRISYEQYFGPGTRLTVT.

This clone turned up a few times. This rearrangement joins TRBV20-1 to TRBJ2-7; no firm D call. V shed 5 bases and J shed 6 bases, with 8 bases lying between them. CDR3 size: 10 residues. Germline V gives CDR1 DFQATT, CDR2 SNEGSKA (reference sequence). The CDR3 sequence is CSAGVGEQYF. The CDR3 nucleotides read TGCAGTGCTGGGGTCGGCGAGCAGTACTTC.

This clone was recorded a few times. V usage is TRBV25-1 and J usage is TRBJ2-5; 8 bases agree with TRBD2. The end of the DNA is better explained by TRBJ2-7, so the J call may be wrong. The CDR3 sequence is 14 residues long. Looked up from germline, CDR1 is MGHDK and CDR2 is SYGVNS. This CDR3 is CASSEYISGVEQYF. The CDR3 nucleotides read TGTGCCAGCAGTGAATATATTAGCGGGGTCGAGCAGTACTTC.

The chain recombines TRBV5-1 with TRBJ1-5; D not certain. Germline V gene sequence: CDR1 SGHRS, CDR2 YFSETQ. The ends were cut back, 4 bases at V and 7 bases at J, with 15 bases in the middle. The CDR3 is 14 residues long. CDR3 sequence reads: CASSPNQVGQPQHF. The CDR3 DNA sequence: TGCGCCAGCAGCCCAAACCAGGTTGGGCAGCCCCAGCATTTT.

The CDR3 region has the DNA TGCGCCAGCAGCCTGGGACAGGGGGCAGGGGAGACCCAGTACTTC. Its protein is CASSLGQGAGETQYF. This chain joins TRBV4-3 and TRBJ2-5; 12 positions agree with TRBD1. J was trimmed by 5 bases and V by 4 bases; bases with no gene match: 5. The CDR3 has 15 amino acids. Germline V gives CDR1 LGHNA, CDR2 YSLEER.

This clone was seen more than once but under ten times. DNA of the CDR3: TGTGCCAGCACCCTAACGCGGGAGGGGACCCAGTACTTC. Amino acids: CASTLTREGTQYF. V gene TRBV2 combines with J gene TRBJ2-5, with 9 bases matching TRBD2. This CDR3 spans 13 amino acids. Germline V gives CDR1 SNHLY, CDR2 FYNNEI. Unmatched junction bases numbered 7, after V lost 7 bases and J lost 7 bases.